This entry concerns a single T cell receptor beta chain. No antigen is known for it. No per-base quality is available; no much larger clone lies one base away. The data were obtained in a study of response to subunit inactivated influenza vaccine (dated by TCRdb to the late 2010s). In terms of the full investigation: Deep quantitative T cell receptor repertoire profiling was used in the study to track responses to a trivalent subunit inactivated influenza vaccine.

Library prep was done by RT-PCR. Instrument used: Illumina HiSeq 2500. Starting from the raw public reads, TCRdb applied fastp trimming at Q25, assembled clones with MiXCR and retained in-frame beta chains. Merged by CDR3 protein, the rows form single entries marked with the most common genes and DNA. The sample profile shows roughly 760,000 distinct CDR3 sequences; about 20% of them were found once. In total, the top ten clones hold more than 8.5% of the sample. Points the paper makes about the study in general: The authors proposed that each seasonal influenza vaccination may bring in only a limited number of new T cells.

The sample here was PBMCs from blood, taken 4 to 6 days after vaccination. The source is a man aged 45-65 years who received an inactivated influenza vaccine. Donor details come from another sample of the same person, matched by shared clones.

The DNA sequence follows: TGTGCCAGCAGCCAAGAACCCACACGGAACTATGGCTACACCTTC. It translates as CASSQEPTRNYGYTF. The V gene is TRBV4-2 and the J gene is TRBJ1-2; no D gene can be assigned with confidence. The CDR3, cysteine through phenylalanine, is 15 amino acids long. Only the CDR3 region is kept as DNA, spanning 45 bases read in frame from base 1. CDR1 and CDR2 are drawn from the germline V gene: LGHNA, YNFKEQ. V is clipped by 0 bases and J by 2 bases, and the sequence between their germline boundaries is 10 bases long.